These 16 T cell receptor beta chains came from one sample sequenced in a study of T cell responses to AZD1222 COVID-19 vaccine. TCRdb keeps only in-frame clones here, not all; method: immunoSEQ multiplex PCR. The table shows some 84,000 clones, with around nine tenths occurring only once. Material: peripheral blood, obtained 28 days after the second AZD1222 dose. The source of these receptors is an adult who received the AZD1222 COVID-19 vaccine.

The chain is built from TRBV18 and TRBJ1-1, with no clear D. The V end lost 5 bases, the J end lost 5 bases, and 21 bases lay between the germline ends. Germline CDR1 reads KGHSH; CDR2 reads LQKENI. The CDR3 extends over 16 amino acids. CDR3 amino acids: CASSIRREYGETEAFF. As DNA, the CDR3 is TGTGCCAGCTCAATACGACGAGAGTATGGGGAGACTGAAGCTTTCTTT.

The chain uses TRBV10-3 and TRBJ1-5, with 9 bases fitting TRBD1. Germline lookup yields CDR1 ENHRY and CDR2 SYGVKD. V lost 10 bases, J lost 2 bases, and 6 bases stayed unmatched. The CDR3 loop spans 14 amino acids. CDR3 in DNA: TGTGCCACCAGCCGGGACAGGGGCAATCAGCCCCAGCATTTT. Translating gives CATSRDRGNQPQHF.

This chain joins TRBV11-2 and TRBJ1-1; D ambiguous. Trimming left V 5 bases short and J 1 base short, with 8 bases between. The CDR3 has 13 residues. From germline, CDR1 is SGHAT and CDR2 FQNNGV. The CDR3 here is CASSTDRNTEAFF. As DNA, the CDR3 is TGTGCCAGCAGCACGGACCGGAACACTGAAGCTTTCTTT.

This chain links TRBV5-6 with TRBJ1-2; D not resolved. Germline V gives CDR1 SGHDT, CDR2 YYEEEE. The V gene lost 4 bases and the J gene lost 8 bases, with 15 bases spanning the gap. The CDR3 covers 13 residues. CDR3 nucleotide sequence: TGTGCCAGCAGCCAATACCGGGGTAGCGGCTACACCTTC. Translating it yields CASSQYRGSGYTF.

V is TRBV7-2 and J is TRBJ2-3; possible D gene TRBD2, 5 bases. The CDR3 sequence is 15 residues long. The V and J ends lost 0 bases and 3 bases respectively, with 10 bases between them. Germline V gene sequence: CDR1 SGHTA, CDR2 FQGNSA. CDR3 region: CASSLAGSLTDTQYF. For the CDR3, the DNA is TGTGCCAGCAGCTTAGCGGGGAGTTTAACAGATACGCAGTATTTT.

The rearrangement links TRBV24-1 to TRBJ1-5, with 11 bases that match TRBD1. CDR1 KGHDR and CDR2 SFDVKD come from the germline V gene. This CDR3 spans 17 amino acids. V lost 4 bases to trimming and J lost 2 bases; unmatched junction nucleotides: 6. The CDR3 reads CATSDARDRGGNQPQHF. CDR3 nucleotide sequence: TGTGCCACCAGTGACGCTCGGGACAGGGGGGGCAATCAGCCCCAGCATTTT.

This clone has a handful of counts. The J gene is TRBJ2-1, the V gene TRBV6-2 or TRBV6-3; possibly TRBD1 for D (6 bases). Germline lookup yields CDR1 MNHEY and CDR2 SVGEGT. Between the trimmed V and J ends, which lost 3 bases and 2 bases, there was a span of 8 bases. The CDR3 is made up of 14 amino acids. The CDR3, as DNA: TGTGCCAGCAGTTATACAGGGCCCTACAATGAGCAGTTCTTC. Translated, it gives CASSYTGPYNEQFF.

The chain uses TRBV7-9 and TRBJ2-5, with D perhaps matching TRBD1 or TRBD2 (6 bases each). Trimming took 5 bases from V and 2 from J, leaving 27 bases between them. CDR1 is SEHNR and CDR2 is FQNEAQ in the germline V gene (reference sequence). There are 19 residues in the CDR3. CDR3 loop: CASSAHSRGPSGRQETQYF. The CDR3 nucleotides are TGTGCCAGCAGCGCACATAGTCGGGGGCCCTCCGGTCGACAAGAGACCCAGTACTTC.

V usage is TRBV18 and J usage is TRBJ2-2; 7 bases map to TRBD2. Per germline, CDR1 KGHSH and CDR2 LQKENI. Unmatched junction bases numbered 7, after V lost 4 bases and J lost 2 bases. The CDR3 runs to 16 residues. CDR3: CASSQAAGINTGELFF. CDR3 in DNA: TGTGCCAGCTCACAGGCAGCGGGGATAAACACCGGGGAGCTGTTTTTT. The variable domain in full, completed from reference TRBV18 and TRBJ2-2, reads NAGVMQNPRHLVRRRGQEARLRCSPMKGHSHVYWYRQLPEEGLKFMVYLQKENIIDESGMPKERFSAEFPKEGPSILRIQQVVRGDSAAYFCASSQAAGINTGELFFGEGSRLTVL.

This clone was counted between two and nine times. This sequence joins TRBV2 and TRBJ1-2; D possibly corresponds to TRBD1 (6 bases). The CDR3 runs to 11 residues. Trimming shortened V by 11 bases and J by 4 bases, and 11 bases separated the two germline ends. Germline V gives CDR1 SNHLY, CDR2 FYNNEI. CDR3 sequence reads: CAGRGFYGYTF. CDR3 bases: TGTGCCGGTAGGGGGTTCTATGGCTACACCTTC.

The chain combines TRBV27 with TRBJ2-7, with D perhaps TRBD2 (6 bases). This CDR3 comprises 14 residues. CDR1 MNHEY and CDR2 SMNVEV come from the germline V gene (reference sequence). Between the trimmed V and J ends, which lost 0 bases and 1 base, there was a span of 7 bases. In nucleotides, the CDR3 is TGTGCCAGCAGTTTATCGCTAGCGTCCTACGAGCAGTACTTC. Its protein is CASSLSLASYEQYF.

The V gene is TRBV2, the J gene TRBJ2-7; D is undetermined. The length of the CDR3 is 14 residues. CDR1 and CDR2 (germline): SNHLY, FYNNEI. V lost 7 bases, J lost 4 bases, and 17 bases lay in between. In DNA, the CDR3 is TGTGCCAGCAAAAGTCGCTCAACCGAATACGAGCAGTACTTC. This encodes CASKSRSTEYEQYF. The full variable domain, rest sourced from reference TRBV2 and TRBJ2-7, is EPEVTQTPSHQVTQMGQEVILRCVPISNHLYFYWYRQILGQKVEFLVSFYNNEISEKSEIFDDQFSVERPDGSNFTLKIRSTKLEDSAMYFCASKSRSTEYEQYFGPGTRLTVT.

The chain carries TRBV9 and TRBJ1-2; possibly TRBD1 for D (5 bases). The V gene's germline CDR1 is SGDLS and CDR2 YYNGEE. CDR3 length equals 16 residues. Trimming cost V 0 bases and J 5 bases, with 17 bases left between them. The CDR3 reads CASSVDLVGAGYGYTF. Here the CDR3 DNA reads TGTGCCAGCAGCGTAGACCTCGTGGGAGCAGGGTATGGCTACACCTTC.

DNA of the CDR3: TGTGCCATCAGTGAAAATAGCGGGGGCACCGGGGAGCTGTTTTTT. Translating it yields CAISENSGGTGELFF. V usage is TRBV10-3 and J usage is TRBJ2-2; 9 bases are shared with TRBD2. The CDR3 has 15 amino acids. V trimming: 3 bases; J trimming: 4 bases; junction bases outside the gene matches: 3. CDR1 ENHRY and CDR2 SYGVKD come from the germline V gene.

J is TRBJ1-1 and V is TRBV9; D perhaps matches TRBD1 (6 bases). V lost 0 bases to trimming and J lost 4 bases, with 10 bases between them. Germline V gene data show CDR1 as SGDLS and CDR2 as YYNGEE. CDR3 size: 14 residues. The CDR3: CASSVEGGITEAFF. The CDR3 DNA sequence: TGTGCCAGCAGCGTAGAGGGGGGTATCACTGAAGCTTTCTTT.

The CDR3 spells CASSAGDGVDIQYF. In nucleotides, the CDR3 is TGTGCCAGCTCTGCGGGGGACGGGGTTGACATTCAGTACTTC. J is TRBJ2-4 and V is TRBV18; 7 nucleotides align to TRBD2. The ends lost 6 bases at V and 8 bases at J; junction bases unmatched: 10. The germline gives CDR1 KGHSH, CDR2 LQKENI. The CDR3 loop spans 14 amino acids.